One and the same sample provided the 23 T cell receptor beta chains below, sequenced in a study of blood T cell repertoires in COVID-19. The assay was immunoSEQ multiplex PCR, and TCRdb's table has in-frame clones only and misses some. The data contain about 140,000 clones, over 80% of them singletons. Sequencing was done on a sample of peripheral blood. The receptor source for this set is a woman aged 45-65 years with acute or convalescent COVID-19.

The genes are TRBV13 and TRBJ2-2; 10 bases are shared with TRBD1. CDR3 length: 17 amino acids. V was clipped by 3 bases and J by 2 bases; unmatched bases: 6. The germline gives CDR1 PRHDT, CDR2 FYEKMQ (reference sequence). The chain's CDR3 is CASSFYETGGNTGELFF. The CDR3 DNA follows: TGTGCCAGCAGCTTTTACGAGACAGGGGGCAACACCGGGGAGCTGTTTTTT.

The CDR3 is CASSSHPTPLAGGGNIQYF. In DNA, the CDR3 is TGTGCCAGCAGCTCACACCCCACCCCTCTAGCGGGGGGCGGGAACATTCAGTACTTC. This rearrangement joins TRBV7-2 to TRBJ2-4; 11 nucleotides agree with TRBD2. Germline V CDR1 and CDR2: SGHTA, FQGNSA. This CDR3 is built from 19 residues. Losses at the gene ends were 4 bases for V and 7 bases for J; bases not matched to a gene: 18.

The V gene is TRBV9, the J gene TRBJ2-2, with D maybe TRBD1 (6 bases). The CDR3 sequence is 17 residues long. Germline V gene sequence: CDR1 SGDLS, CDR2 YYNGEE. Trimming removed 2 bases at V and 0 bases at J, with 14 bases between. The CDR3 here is CASSVPRAGANTGELFF. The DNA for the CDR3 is TGTGCCAGCAGCGTGCCCAGGGCAGGGGCGAACACCGGGGAGCTGTTTTTT.

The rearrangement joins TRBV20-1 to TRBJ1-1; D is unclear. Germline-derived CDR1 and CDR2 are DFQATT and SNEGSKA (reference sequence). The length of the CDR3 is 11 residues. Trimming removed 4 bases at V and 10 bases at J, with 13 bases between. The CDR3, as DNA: TGCAGTGCTACGTGGAGGCTCGGAGCTTTCTTT. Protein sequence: CSATWRLGAFF.

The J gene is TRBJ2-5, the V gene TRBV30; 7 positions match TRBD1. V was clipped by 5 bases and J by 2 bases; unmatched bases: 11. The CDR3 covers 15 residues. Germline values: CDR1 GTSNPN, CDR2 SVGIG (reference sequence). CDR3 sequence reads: CAWGPGQSLQETQYF. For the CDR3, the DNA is TGTGCCTGGGGACCGGGACAGTCCTTACAAGAGACCCAGTACTTC.

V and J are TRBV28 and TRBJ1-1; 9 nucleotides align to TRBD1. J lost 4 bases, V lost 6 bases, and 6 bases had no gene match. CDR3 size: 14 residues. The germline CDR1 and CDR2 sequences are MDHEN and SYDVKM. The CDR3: CASRGDRDGTEAFF. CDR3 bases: TGTGCCAGCAGGGGGGACAGGGATGGCACTGAAGCTTTCTTT.

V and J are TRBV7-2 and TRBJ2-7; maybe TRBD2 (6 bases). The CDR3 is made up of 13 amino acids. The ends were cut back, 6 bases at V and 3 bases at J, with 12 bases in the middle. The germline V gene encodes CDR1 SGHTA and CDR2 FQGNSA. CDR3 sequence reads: CASRSLGGYEQYF. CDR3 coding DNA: TGTGCCAGCAGATCCCTGGGGGGCTACGAGCAGTACTTC.

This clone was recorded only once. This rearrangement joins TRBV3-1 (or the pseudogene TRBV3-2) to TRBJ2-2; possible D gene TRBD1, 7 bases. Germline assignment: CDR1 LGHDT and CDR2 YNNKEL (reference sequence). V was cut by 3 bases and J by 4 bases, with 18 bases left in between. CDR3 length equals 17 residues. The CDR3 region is CASSHRGTVRGTGELFF. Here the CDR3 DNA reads TGTGCCAGCAGCCATCGCGGGACAGTTCGTGGCACCGGGGAGCTGTTTTTT.

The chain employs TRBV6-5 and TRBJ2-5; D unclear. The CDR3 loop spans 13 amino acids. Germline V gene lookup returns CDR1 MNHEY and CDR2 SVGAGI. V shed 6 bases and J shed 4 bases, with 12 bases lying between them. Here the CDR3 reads CASSDWVGETQYF. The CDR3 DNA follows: TGTGCCAGCAGCGACTGGGTTGGAGAGACCCAGTACTTC.

The CDR3 coding sequence is TGTGCCAGCAGCTTGGAATTGGGGACAGGGGGCGCGGGGGAGACCCAGTACTTC. Encoded protein: CASSLELGTGGAGETQYF. This chain joins TRBV5-6 and TRBJ2-5; 12 bases map to TRBD1. V dropped 0 bases and J dropped 5; count of bases not matched to a gene: 11. There are 18 residues in the CDR3. Looked up from germline, CDR1 is SGHDT and CDR2 is YYEEEE. The full variable domain, completed using reference TRBV5-6 and TRBJ2-5, is DAGVTQSPTHLIKTRGQQVTLRCSPKSGHDTVSWYQQALGQGPQFIFQYYEEEERQRGNFPDRFSGHQFPNYSSELNVNALLLGDSALYLCASSLELGTGGAGETQYFGPGTRLLVL.

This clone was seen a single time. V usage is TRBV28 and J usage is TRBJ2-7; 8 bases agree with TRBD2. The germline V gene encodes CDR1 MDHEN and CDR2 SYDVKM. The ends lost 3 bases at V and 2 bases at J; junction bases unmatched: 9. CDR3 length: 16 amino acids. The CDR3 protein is CASSFRTSGPTYEQYF. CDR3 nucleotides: TGTGCCAGCAGTTTTCGAACTAGCGGCCCCACCTACGAGCAGTACTTC.

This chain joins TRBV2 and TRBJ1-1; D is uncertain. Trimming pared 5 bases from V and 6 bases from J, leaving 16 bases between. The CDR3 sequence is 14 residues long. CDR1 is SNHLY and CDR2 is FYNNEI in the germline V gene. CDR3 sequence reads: CASSLGLSLPEAFF. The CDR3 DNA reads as TGTGCCAGCAGTCTAGGACTGAGTTTGCCTGAAGCTTTCTTT.

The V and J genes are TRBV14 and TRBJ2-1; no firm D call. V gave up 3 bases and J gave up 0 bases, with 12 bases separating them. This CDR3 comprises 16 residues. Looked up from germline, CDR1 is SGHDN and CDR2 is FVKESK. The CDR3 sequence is CASSQTSSSSYNEQFF. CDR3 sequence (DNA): TGTGCCAGCAGCCAGACTTCTTCGAGCTCCTACAATGAGCAGTTCTTC.

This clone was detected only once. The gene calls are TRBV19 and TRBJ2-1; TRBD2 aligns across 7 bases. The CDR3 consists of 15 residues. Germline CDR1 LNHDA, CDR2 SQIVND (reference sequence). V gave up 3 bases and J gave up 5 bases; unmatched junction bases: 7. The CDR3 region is CASSIGGTTNNEQFF. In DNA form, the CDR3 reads TGTGCCAGTAGTATTGGCGGGACTACCAACAATGAGCAGTTCTTC.

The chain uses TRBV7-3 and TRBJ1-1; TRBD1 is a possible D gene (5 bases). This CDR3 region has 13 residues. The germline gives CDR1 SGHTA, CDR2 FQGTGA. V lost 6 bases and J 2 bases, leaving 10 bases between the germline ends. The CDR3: CASRQDRNTEAFF. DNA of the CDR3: TGTGCCAGCAGACAAGACAGAAACACTGAAGCTTTCTTT.

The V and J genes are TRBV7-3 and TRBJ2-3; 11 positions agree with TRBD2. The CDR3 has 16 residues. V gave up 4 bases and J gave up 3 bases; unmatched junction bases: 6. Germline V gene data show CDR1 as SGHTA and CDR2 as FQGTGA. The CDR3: CASSSPSGRNTDTQYF. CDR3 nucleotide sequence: TGTGCCAGCAGCTCCCCTAGCGGGAGGAATACAGATACGCAGTATTTT. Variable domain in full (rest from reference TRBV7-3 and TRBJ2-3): GAGVSQTPSNKVTEKGKYVELRCDPISGHTALYWYRQSLGQGPEFLIYFQGTGAADDSGLPNDRFFAVRPEGSVSTLKIQRTERGDSAVYLCASSSPSGRNTDTQYFGPGTRLTVL.

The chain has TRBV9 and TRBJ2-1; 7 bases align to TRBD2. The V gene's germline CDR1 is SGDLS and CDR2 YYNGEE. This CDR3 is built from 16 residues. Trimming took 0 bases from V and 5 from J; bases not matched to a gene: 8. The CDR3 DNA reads TGTGCCAGCAGCGTAGCCCTCGGGACTACCGACAATGAGCAGTTCTTC. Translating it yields CASSVALGTTDNEQFF.

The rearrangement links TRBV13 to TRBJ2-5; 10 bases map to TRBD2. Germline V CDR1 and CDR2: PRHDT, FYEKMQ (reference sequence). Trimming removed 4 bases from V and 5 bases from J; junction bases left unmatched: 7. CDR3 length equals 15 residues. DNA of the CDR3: TGTGCCAGCAGCTACAGCGGGGGGGCAGATGAGACCCAGTACTTC. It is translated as CASSYSGGADETQYF.

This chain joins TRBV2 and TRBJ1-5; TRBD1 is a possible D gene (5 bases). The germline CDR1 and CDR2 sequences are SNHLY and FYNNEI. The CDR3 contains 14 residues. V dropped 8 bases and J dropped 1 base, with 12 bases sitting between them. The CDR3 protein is CASGGIESNQPQHF. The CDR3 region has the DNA TGTGCCAGCGGGGGGATTGAGAGCAATCAGCCCCAGCATTTT.

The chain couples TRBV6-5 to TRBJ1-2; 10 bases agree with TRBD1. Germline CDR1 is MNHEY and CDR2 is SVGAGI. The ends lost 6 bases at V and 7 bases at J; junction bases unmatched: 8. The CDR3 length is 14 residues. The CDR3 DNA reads TGTGCCAGCAGGGAGACAGGGGGCGGATCTGGCTACACCTTC. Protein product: CASRETGGGSGYTF.

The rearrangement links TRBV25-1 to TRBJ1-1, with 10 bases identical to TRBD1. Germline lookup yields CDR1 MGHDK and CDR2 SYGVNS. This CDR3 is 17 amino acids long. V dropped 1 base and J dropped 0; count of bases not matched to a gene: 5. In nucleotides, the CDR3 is TGTGCCAGCAGTGAATCAGGACAGGGGGGTCTGAACACTGAAGCTTTCTTT. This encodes CASSESGQGGLNTEAFF.

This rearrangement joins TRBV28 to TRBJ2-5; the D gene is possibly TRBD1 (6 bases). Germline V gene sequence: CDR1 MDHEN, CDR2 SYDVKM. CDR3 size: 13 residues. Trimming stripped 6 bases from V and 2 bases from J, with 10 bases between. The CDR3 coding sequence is TGTGCCAGCAGGCGGACAGAACAAGAGACCCAGTACTTC. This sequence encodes CASRRTEQETQYF.

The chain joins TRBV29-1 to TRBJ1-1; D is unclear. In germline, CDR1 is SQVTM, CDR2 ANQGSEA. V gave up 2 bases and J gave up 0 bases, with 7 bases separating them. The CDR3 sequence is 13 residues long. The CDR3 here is CSVETYMNTEAFF. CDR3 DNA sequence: TGCAGCGTTGAAACATACATGAACACTGAAGCTTTCTTT.